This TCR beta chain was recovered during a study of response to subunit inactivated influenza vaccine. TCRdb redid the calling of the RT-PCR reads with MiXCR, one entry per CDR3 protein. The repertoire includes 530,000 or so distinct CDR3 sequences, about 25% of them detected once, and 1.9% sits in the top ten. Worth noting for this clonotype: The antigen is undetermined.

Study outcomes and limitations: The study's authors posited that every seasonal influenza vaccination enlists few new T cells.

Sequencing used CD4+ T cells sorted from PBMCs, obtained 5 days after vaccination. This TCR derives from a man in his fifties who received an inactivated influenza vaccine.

Here the CDR3 DNA reads TGCAGCGTTGAGAGAACAGTGAGGGGGAACACCGGGGAGCTGTTTTTT. It encodes CSVERTVRGNTGELFF. The gene calls are TRBV29-1 and TRBJ2-2; either TRBD1 or TRBD2 may fit D (5 bases each). The CDR3 loop spans 16 amino acids. Trimming pared 3 bases from V and 1 base from J, leaving 15 bases between. CDR1 and CDR2 (germline): SQVTM, ANQGSEA.